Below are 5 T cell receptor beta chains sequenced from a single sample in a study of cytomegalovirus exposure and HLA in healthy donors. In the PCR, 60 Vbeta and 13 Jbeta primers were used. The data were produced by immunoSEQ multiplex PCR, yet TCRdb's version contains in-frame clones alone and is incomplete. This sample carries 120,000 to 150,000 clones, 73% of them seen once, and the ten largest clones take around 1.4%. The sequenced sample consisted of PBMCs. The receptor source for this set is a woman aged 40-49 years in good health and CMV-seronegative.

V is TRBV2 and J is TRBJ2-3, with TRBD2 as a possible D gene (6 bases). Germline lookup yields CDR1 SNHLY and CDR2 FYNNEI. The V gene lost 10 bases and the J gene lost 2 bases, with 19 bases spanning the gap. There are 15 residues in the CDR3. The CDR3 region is CATSGNGGFTDTQYF. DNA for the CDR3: TGTGCCACCTCCGGGAACGGGGGTTTCACAGATACGCAGTATTTT.

CDR3 nucleotides: TGTGCCAGCCTCGGCGGGCTAAATCAGCCCCAGCATTTT. Its protein is CASLGGLNQPQHF. J is TRBJ1-5 and V is TRBV2; D uncertain. Germline loops: CDR1 SNHLY, CDR2 FYNNEI. V gave up 8 bases and J gave up 4 bases, with 12 bases separating them. This CDR3 contains 13 residues. The whole variable domain, filled in from reference TRBV2 and TRBJ1-5, reads EPEVTQTPSHQVTQMGQEVILRCVPISNHLYFYWYRQILGQKVEFLVSFYNNEISEKSEIFDDQFSVERPDGSNFTLKIRSTKLEDSAMYFCASLGGLNQPQHFGDGTRLSIL.

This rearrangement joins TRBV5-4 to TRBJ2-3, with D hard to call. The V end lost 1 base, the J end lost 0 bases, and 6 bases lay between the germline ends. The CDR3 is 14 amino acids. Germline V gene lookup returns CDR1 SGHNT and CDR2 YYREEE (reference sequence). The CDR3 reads CASSLYGSTDTQYF. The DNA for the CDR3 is TGTGCCAGCAGCTTGTATGGCAGCACAGATACGCAGTATTTT. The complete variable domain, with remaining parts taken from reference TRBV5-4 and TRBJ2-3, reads ETGVTQSPTHLIKTRGQQVTLRCSSQSGHNTVSWYQQALGQGPQFIFQYYREEENGRGNFPPRFSGLQFPNYSSELNVNALELDDSALYLCASSLYGSTDTQYFGPGTRLTVL.

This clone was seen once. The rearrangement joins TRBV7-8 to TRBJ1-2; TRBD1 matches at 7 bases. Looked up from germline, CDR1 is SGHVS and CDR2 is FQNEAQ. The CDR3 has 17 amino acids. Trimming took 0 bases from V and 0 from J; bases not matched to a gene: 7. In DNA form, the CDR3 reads TGTGCCAGCAGCTTAGCGCTCACAGGGGAAGCTAACTATGGCTACACCTTC. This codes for CASSLALTGEANYGYTF.

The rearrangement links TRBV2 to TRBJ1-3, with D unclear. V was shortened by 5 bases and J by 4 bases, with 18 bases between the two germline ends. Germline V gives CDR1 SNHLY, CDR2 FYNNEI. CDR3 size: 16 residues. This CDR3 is CASSLEEGMGGNTIYF. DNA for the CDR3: TGTGCCAGCAGTCTCGAGGAGGGAATGGGCGGAAACACCATATATTTT.